Listed here are 6 T cell receptor beta chains from one sample, sequenced in a study of CD8+CD57+ T cells in acquired aplastic anemia. In patients chosen for sequencing, flow cytometry had shown CD8+CD57+ cell expansion. The template for TCR beta VDJ and CDR3 sequence profiling was genomic DNA. A single record per CDR3 protein comes from TCRdb applying MiXCR to the reads. Among roughly 160,000 distinct CDR3 sequences, about 70% were seen once, and the ten largest hold approximately 48%. Sequenced: sorted CD4+, CD8+, or CD8+CD57+ T cells (not recorded which) from PBMCs. The receptors stem from a human donor with aplastic anemia.

The J gene is TRBJ2-7, the V gene TRBV10-3; 11 nucleotides align to TRBD2. Germline V gene sequence: CDR1 ENHRY, CDR2 SYGVKD. V was pared by 3 bases and J by 0 bases, with 7 bases of the junction left unmatched. The CDR3 covers 17 residues. CDR3 protein: CAISDPGGTSGSYEQYF. In DNA, the CDR3 is TGTGCCATCAGTGATCCCGGGGGGACTAGCGGCTCCTACGAGCAGTACTTC.

V is TRBV7-9 and J is TRBJ1-2, with TRBD1 as a possible D gene (6 bases). The CDR3 contains 15 residues. V lost 5 bases, J lost 6 bases, and 19 bases lay in between. Germline V CDR1 and CDR2: SEHNR, FQNEAQ (reference sequence). CDR3 in amino acids: CASSVGAGARHGYTF. CDR3 coding DNA: TGTGCCAGCAGCGTAGGCGCGGGGGCGCGGCATGGCTACACCTTC.

The chain links TRBV7-2 to TRBJ2-1; a possible D gene is TRBD1 (6 bases). V gave up 5 bases and J gave up 6 bases, with 14 bases separating them. This CDR3 is built from 14 residues. Germline V gives CDR1 SGHTA, CDR2 FQGNSA. The CDR3 reads CASSVLDSLNEQFF. The DNA for the CDR3 is TGTGCCAGCAGCGTCCTGGACAGTCTCAATGAGCAGTTCTTC.

Concerning this clonotype itself: At one end, the junction sequence differs from germline, possibly due to a read error. The chain joins TRBV25-1 to TRBJ2-1; tentatively, D is TRBD1 or TRBD2 (5 bases each). This CDR3 contains 14 residues. Per germline, CDR1 MGHDK and CDR2 SYGVNS. The CDR3 nucleotides are TGTGCCAGCAGTGCCTCGGGGACCTACAATGAGCAGCTCTTC. This codes for CASSASGTYNEQLF.

This chain connects TRBV13 to TRBJ1-6, with D unclear. The CDR3 covers 13 residues. V lost 5 bases, J lost 7 bases, and 9 bases lay in between. Germline lookup yields CDR1 PRHDT and CDR2 FYEKMQ (reference sequence). The CDR3 loop is CASSLRRNSPLHF. CDR3 nucleotides: TGTGCCAGCAGCCTTCGAAGGAATTCACCCCTCCACTTT. The entire variable domain, with the rest obtained from reference TRBV13 and TRBJ1-6, is as follows: AAGVIQSPRHLIKEKRETATLKCYPIPRHDTVYWYQQGPGQDPQFLISFYEKMQSDKGSIPDRFSAQQFSDYHSELNMSSLELGDSALYFCASSLRRNSPLHFGNGTRLTVT.

The V gene is TRBV2, the J gene TRBJ2-2; perhaps TRBD2 as D (7 bases). V dropped 10 bases and J dropped 6 bases, with 21 bases sitting between them. CDR3 length equals 15 residues. Germline-derived CDR1 and CDR2 are SNHLY and FYNNEI. The CDR3, as DNA: TGTGCCACCATCCGGGGGGCAGGGGAAGCCGGGGAGCTGTTTTTT. Translating it yields CATIRGAGEAGELFF.